The next 15 T cell receptor beta chains were all read from a single sample in a study of Ad26.COV2.S vaccination and SARS-CoV-2 variants. Indicated treatment: about 20 received Ad26.COV2.S at low or high dose, single or two shots; 5 received placebo; per-sample allocation not given. Day 63 after the first injection of vaccine or placebo was the sampling time. Measured with immunoSEQ multiplex PCR; TCRdb has only the in-frame clones, and not every one. The sample lists some 350,000 clones, approximately 84% occurring once. Sequenced here: peripheral blood, sampled in a trial of Ad26.COV2.S vaccine versus placebo. The origin of the receptors is a person between 18 and 65 years old who received the Ad26.COV2.S COVID-19 vaccine or a placebo.

This chain uses TRBV5-1 with TRBJ2-3, with D unclear. The CDR3 runs to 16 residues. Germline CDR1 is SGHRS and CDR2 is YFSETQ. Trimming left V 4 bases short and J 6 bases short, with 21 bases between. CDR3 coding DNA: TGCGCCAGCAGCCCCATGACCGCCCCGAACGGTGATACGCAGTATTTT. It encodes CASSPMTAPNGDTQYF.

V usage is TRBV5-1 and J usage is TRBJ1-4; weak D call: TRBD1 (5 bases). Per germline, CDR1 SGHRS and CDR2 YFSETQ. The V gene lost 4 bases and the J gene lost 2 bases, with 15 bases spanning the gap. The CDR3 has 16 amino acids. The CDR3 protein is CASSDQGSGTNEKLFF. In DNA, the CDR3 is TGCGCCAGCAGCGATCAGGGAAGCGGTACTAATGAAAAACTGTTTTTT.

The chain employs TRBV11-3 and TRBJ2-7; 7 nucleotides agree with TRBD2. This CDR3 spans 15 amino acids. V gave up 1 base and J gave up 3 bases; unmatched junction bases: 6. Germline V gene lookup returns CDR1 SGHNT and CDR2 YENEEA. CDR3 loop: CASSLGAGEVYEQYF. The CDR3 coding sequence is TGTGCCAGCAGCTTAGGGGCGGGAGAGGTCTACGAGCAGTACTTC.

This clone was picked up a small number of times. V gene TRBV10-3 combines with J gene TRBJ2-7, with 7 bases aligning to TRBD2. V was clipped by 1 base and J by 0 bases; unmatched bases: 9. The CDR3 extends over 17 amino acids. Germline CDR1 is ENHRY and CDR2 is SYGVKD. The CDR3 sequence: CAISELLAGTSSYEQYF. DNA of the CDR3: TGTGCCATCAGTGAGTTATTAGCGGGCACTAGCTCCTACGAGCAGTACTTC.

The chain couples TRBV28 to TRBJ1-1; D gene unclear. The CDR3 runs 13 residues. V was pared by 3 bases and J by 4 bases, with 9 bases between. CDR1 and CDR2 (germline): MDHEN, SYDVKM. The CDR3 here is CASSLSGGTEAFF. Written as DNA, the CDR3 is TGTGCCAGCAGTTTGTCCGGAGGCACTGAAGCTTTCTTT. The complete variable domain, with remaining parts taken from reference TRBV28 and TRBJ1-1, reads DVKVTQSSRYLVKRTGEKVFLECVQDMDHENMFWYRQDPGLGLRLIYFSYDVKMKEKGDIPEGYSVSREKKERFSLILESASTNQTSMYLCASSLSGGTEAFFGQGTRLTVV.

The V and J genes are TRBV6-5 and TRBJ1-5, with 9 nucleotides matching TRBD1. The germline V gene has CDR1 MNHEY and CDR2 SVGAGI. Losses at the gene ends were 7 bases for V and 7 bases for J; bases not matched to a gene: 8. There are 14 residues in the CDR3. CDR3 coding DNA: TGTGCCAGCACCCCGGACAGGGGTCGCCAGCCCCAGCATTTT. Translation: CASTPDRGRQPQHF.

The chain uses TRBV19 and TRBJ2-6; 9 bases are shared with TRBD1. J gave up 9 bases and V 5 bases, and 5 bases lay outside the gene matches. This CDR3 comprises 14 residues. Per germline, CDR1 LNHDA and CDR2 SQIVND (reference sequence). The DNA for the CDR3 is TGTGCCAGTAGTCGGACAGGGGTAGTCAACGTCCTGACTTTC. Protein product: CASSRTGVVNVLTF.

The rearrangement joins TRBV15 to TRBJ1-1; D gene uncertain. The V and J ends lost 0 bases and 4 bases respectively, with 12 bases between them. The CDR3 runs to 15 residues. From germline, CDR1 is LNHNV and CDR2 YYDKDF (reference sequence). The CDR3 DNA follows: TGTGCCACCAGCAGAGACCCGACCATCGCCACTGAAGCTTTCTTT. Its translation: CATSRDPTIATEAFF.

This chain joins TRBV2 and TRBJ2-3; perhaps D is TRBD1 or TRBD2 (5 bases each). In germline, CDR1 is SNHLY, CDR2 FYNNEI. This CDR3 spans 13 amino acids. Trimming pared 7 bases from V and 6 bases from J, leaving 14 bases between. The CDR3 spells CASTGRESDTQYF. The CDR3, as DNA: TGTGCCAGCACGGGCAGGGAGTCGGATACGCAGTATTTT.

The chain recombines TRBV4-1 with TRBJ2-5, with 9 bases that match TRBD2. The CDR3 is 14 amino acids. V gave up 4 bases and J gave up 1 base; unmatched junction bases: 1. CDR1 is MGHRA, CDR2 YSYEKL, per germline. The CDR3: CASSPGLAQETQYF. CDR3 DNA sequence: TGCGCCAGCAGCCCGGGACTAGCCCAAGAGACCCAGTACTTC.

This clone occurred once. This sequence joins TRBV27 and TRBJ1-4; tentatively, D is TRBD1 (5 bases). There are 16 residues in the CDR3. The V and J ends lost 3 bases and 8 bases respectively, with 19 bases between them. The V gene's germline CDR1 is MNHEY and CDR2 SMNVEV (reference sequence). This CDR3 is CASSLHGAQGEEKLFF. The DNA of the CDR3 is TGTGCCAGCAGTTTGCACGGCGCCCAGGGAGAGGAAAAACTGTTTTTT.

Note on this clone: A clone one base away is much larger, so this may be a read error. The chain carries TRBV4-2 and TRBJ2-5; D assignment may be TRBD1 or TRBD2 (6 bases each). V lost 3 bases and J lost 1, with 15 bases in between. Germline assignment: CDR1 LGHNA and CDR2 YNFKEQ. The CDR3 is made up of 16 amino acids. CDR3 sequence: CASSQRGDKTQETQYF. The CDR3 DNA sequence: TGTGCCAGCAGCCAGAGGGGGGACAAAACCCAAGAGACCCAGTACTTC.

The chain recombines TRBV25-1 with TRBJ2-3; 9 bases fit TRBD1. With V trimmed by 5 bases and J by 2 bases, 5 bases remained unmatched. The CDR3 length is 15 residues. Germline V CDR1 and CDR2: MGHDK, SYGVNS. CDR3 residues: CASSPGQGLTDTQYF. Here the CDR3 DNA reads TGTGCCAGCAGTCCGGGACAGGGTCTCACAGATACGCAGTATTTT.

This clone was found a few times. The V call is TRBV9, the J call TRBJ2-1; TRBD2 aligns across 12 bases. The CDR3 totals 17 residues. Germline CDR1 reads SGDLS; CDR2 reads YYNGEE. V dropped 0 bases and J dropped 7; count of bases not matched to a gene: 8. CDR3 in amino acids: CASSVVPTSGSNNEQFF. CDR3 coding DNA: TGTGCCAGCAGCGTAGTTCCGACTAGCGGGAGTAATAATGAGCAGTTCTTC.

This rearrangement joins TRBV5-1 to TRBJ2-5; 7 bases are shared with TRBD2. Unmatched junction bases numbered 8, after V lost 0 bases and J lost 6 bases. Per germline, CDR1 SGHRS and CDR2 YFSETQ. The CDR3 consists of 15 residues. CDR3 protein: CASSLASGAGQTQYF. As DNA, the CDR3 is TGCGCCAGCAGCTTGGCCAGCGGGGCGGGCCAGACCCAGTACTTC. The whole variable domain, filled in from reference TRBV5-1 and TRBJ2-5, reads KAGVTQTPRYLIKTRGQQVTLSCSPISGHRSVSWYQQTPGQGLQFLFEYFSETQRNKGNFPGRFSGRQFSNSRSEMNVSTLELGDSALYLCASSLASGAGQTQYFGPGTRLLVL.